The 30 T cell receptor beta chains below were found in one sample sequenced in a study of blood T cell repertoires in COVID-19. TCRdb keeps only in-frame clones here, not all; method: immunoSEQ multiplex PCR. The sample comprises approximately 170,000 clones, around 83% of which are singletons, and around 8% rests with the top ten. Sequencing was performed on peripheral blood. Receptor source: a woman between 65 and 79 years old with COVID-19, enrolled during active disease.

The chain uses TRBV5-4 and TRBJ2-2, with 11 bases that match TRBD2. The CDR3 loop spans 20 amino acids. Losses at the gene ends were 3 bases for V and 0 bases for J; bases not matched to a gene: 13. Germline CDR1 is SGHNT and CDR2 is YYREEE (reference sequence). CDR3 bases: TGTGCCAGCAGCTCCGGGGGGGTTGGGACTAGCGGTACGAACACCGGGGAGCTGTTTTTT. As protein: CASSSGGVGTSGTNTGELFF.

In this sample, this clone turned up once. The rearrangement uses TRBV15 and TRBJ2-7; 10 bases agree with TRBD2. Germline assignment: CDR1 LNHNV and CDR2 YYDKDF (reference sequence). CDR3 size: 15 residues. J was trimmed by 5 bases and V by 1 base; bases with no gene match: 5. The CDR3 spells CATSRGGAGGDEQYF. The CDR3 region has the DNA TGTGCCACCAGCAGAGGGGGAGCGGGAGGGGACGAGCAGTACTTC.

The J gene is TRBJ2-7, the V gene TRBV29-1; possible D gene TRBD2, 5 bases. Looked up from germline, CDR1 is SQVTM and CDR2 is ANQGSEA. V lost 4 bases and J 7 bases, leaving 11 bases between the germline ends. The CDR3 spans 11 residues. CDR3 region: CSVALPGEQYF. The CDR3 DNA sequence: TGCAGCGTTGCTCTACCGGGGGAGCAGTACTTC.

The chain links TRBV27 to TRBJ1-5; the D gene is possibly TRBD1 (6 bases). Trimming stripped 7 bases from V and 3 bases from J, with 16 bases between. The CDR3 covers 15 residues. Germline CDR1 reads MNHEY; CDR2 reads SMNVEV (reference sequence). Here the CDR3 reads CASKVDRLSNQPQHF. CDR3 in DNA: TGTGCCAGCAAAGTGGACAGACTTTCCAATCAGCCCCAGCATTTT.

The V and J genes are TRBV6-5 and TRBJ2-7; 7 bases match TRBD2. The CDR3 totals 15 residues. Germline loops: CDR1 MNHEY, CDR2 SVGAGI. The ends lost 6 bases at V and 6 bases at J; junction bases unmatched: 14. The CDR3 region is CASRTPGGYQLEQYF. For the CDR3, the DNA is TGTGCCAGCAGGACACCGGGGGGTTACCAACTCGAGCAGTACTTC.

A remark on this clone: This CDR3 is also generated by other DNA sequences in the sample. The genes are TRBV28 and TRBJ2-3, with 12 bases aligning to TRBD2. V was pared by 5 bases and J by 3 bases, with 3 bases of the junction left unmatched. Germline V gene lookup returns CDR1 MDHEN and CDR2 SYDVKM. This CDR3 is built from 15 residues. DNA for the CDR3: TGTGCCAGCAGTCCTCTAGCGGGAGGGACAGATACGCAGTATTTT. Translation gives CASSPLAGGTDTQYF.

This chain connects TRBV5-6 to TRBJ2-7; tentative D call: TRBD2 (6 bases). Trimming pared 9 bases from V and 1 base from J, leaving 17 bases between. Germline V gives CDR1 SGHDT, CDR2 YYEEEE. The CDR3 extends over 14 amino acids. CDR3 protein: CATTRAGLSYEQYF. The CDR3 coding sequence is TGTGCCACCACCCGGGCGGGACTTTCCTACGAGCAGTACTTC.

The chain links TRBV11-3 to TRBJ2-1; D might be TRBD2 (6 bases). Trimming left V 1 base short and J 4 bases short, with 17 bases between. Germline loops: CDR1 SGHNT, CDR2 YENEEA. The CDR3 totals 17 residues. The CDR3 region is CASSLVAGGGLYNEQFF. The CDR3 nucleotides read TGTGCCAGCAGCTTAGTGGCAGGTGGGGGACTTTACAATGAGCAGTTCTTC.

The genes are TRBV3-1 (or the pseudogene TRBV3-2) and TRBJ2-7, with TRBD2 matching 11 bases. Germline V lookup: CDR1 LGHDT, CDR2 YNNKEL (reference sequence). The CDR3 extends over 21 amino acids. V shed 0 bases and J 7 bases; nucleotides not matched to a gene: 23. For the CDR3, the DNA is TGTGCCAGCAGCCAAGAAATGGTAAGGCGTAGATTGACTAGCGGGACTGAAGAGCAGTACTTC. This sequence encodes CASSQEMVRRRLTSGTEEQYF.

The CDR3 DNA is TGTGCCAGCAGCTTAGAAGCTAGCGGGAGTGCTGAGCAGTTCTTC. This sequence encodes CASSLEASGSAEQFF. This sequence joins TRBV7-2 and TRBJ2-1, with 10 bases fitting TRBD2. CDR3 length: 15 residues. Looked up from germline, CDR1 is SGHTA and CDR2 is FQGNSA. The V gene end was trimmed by 1 base and the J gene end by 9 bases; junction bases not matched to a gene: 6.

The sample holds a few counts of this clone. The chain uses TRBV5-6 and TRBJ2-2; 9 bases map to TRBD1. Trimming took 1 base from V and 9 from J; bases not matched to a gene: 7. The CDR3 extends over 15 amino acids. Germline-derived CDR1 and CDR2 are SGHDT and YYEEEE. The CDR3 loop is CASSLRTGVVRELFF. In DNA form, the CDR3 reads TGTGCCAGCAGCTTGAGGACAGGGGTTGTAAGGGAGCTGTTTTTT.

The CDR3 DNA sequence: TGTGCCAGCAGCTTGTTAGCGGGAGAGCTGTTTTTT. Residues: CASSLLAGELFF. The chain links TRBV11-2 to TRBJ2-2; 8 bases agree with TRBD2. Per the germline V gene, CDR1 is SGHAT and CDR2 is FQNNGV. J gave up 11 bases and V 3 bases, and 2 bases lay outside the gene matches. This CDR3 has 12 amino acids.

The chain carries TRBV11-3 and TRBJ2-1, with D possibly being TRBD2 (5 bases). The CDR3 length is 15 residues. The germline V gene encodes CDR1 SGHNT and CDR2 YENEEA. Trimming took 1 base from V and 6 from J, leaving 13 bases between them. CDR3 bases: TGTGCCAGCAGCTTAGTTTCGGGGATCGGCAATGAGCAGTTCTTC. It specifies CASSLVSGIGNEQFF.

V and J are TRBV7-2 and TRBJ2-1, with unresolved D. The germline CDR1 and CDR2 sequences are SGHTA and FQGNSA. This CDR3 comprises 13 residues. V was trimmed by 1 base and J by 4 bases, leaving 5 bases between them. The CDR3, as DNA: TGTGCCAGCAGCTTAGAACAGTACAATGAGCAGTTCTTC. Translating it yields CASSLEQYNEQFF.

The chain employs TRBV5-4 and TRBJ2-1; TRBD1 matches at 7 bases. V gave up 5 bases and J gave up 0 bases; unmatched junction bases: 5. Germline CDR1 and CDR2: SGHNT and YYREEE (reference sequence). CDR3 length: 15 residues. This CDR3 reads CASRPGTASYNEQFF. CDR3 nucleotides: TGTGCCAGCAGACCCGGGACAGCCTCCTACAATGAGCAGTTCTTC.

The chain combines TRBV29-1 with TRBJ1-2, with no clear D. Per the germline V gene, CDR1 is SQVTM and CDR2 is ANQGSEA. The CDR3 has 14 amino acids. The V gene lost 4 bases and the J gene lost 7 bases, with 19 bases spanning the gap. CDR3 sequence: CSVVKEGGIGGYTF. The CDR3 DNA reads TGCAGCGTTGTGAAGGAGGGCGGGATTGGTGGCTACACCTTC. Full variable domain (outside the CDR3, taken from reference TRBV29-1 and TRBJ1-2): SAVISQKPSRDICQRGTSLTIQCQVDSQVTMMFWYRQQPGQSLTLIATANQGSEATYESGFVIDKFPISRPNLTFSTLTVSNMSPEDSSIYLCSVVKEGGIGGYTFGSGTRLTVV.

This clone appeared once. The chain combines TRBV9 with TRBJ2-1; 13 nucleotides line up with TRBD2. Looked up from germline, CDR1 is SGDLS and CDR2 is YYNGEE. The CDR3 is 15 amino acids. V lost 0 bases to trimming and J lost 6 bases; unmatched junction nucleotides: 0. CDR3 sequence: CASSVGTSGGNEQFF. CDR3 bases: TGTGCCAGCAGCGTAGGGACTAGCGGGGGCAATGAGCAGTTCTTC.

As DNA, the CDR3 is TGTGCCAGCAGCGCGCGGACAGGTAAGGGGAATGAGCAGTTCTTC. Its protein is CASSARTGKGNEQFF. V and J are TRBV3-1 (or the pseudogene TRBV3-2) and TRBJ2-1; 7 bases fit TRBD1. Germline V gene sequence: CDR1 LGHDT, CDR2 YNNKEL (reference sequence). The CDR3 has 15 residues. The V and J ends lost 5 bases and 7 bases, in that order; junction bases with no gene match: 11.

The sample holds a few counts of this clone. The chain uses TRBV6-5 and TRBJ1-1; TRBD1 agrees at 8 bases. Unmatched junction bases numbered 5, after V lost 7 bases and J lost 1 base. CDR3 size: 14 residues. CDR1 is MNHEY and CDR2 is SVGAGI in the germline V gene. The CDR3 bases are TGTGCCAGCAAAAGACAGGGGCAGAACACTGAAGCTTTCTTT. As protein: CASKRQGQNTEAFF.

The CDR3 loop reads CSVQLGAQRPPYEQYF. CDR3 sequence (DNA): TGCAGCGTTCAGCTGGGCGCACAGAGACCCCCCTACGAGCAGTACTTC. V and J are TRBV29-1 and TRBJ2-7; D call uncertain. Trimming shortened V by 5 bases and J by 2 bases, and 22 bases separated the two germline ends. Looked up from germline, CDR1 is SQVTM and CDR2 is ANQGSEA. This CDR3 has 16 amino acids.

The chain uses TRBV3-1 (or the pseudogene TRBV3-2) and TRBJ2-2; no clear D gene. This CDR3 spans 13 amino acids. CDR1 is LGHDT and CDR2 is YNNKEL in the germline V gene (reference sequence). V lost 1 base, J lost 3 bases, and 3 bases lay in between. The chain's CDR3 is CASSQAYTGELFF. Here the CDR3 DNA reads TGTGCCAGCAGCCAAGCGTACACCGGGGAGCTGTTTTTT.

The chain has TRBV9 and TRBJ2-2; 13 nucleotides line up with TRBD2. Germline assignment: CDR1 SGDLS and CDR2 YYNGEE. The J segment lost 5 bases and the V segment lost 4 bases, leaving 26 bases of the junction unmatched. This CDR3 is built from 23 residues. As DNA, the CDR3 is TGTGCCAGCAGCTTTTGGGGACAGCGCCCCCGACTAGCGGGAGGTTCGAGGACCGGGGAGCTGTTTTTT. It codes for CASSFWGQRPRLAGGSRTGELFF.

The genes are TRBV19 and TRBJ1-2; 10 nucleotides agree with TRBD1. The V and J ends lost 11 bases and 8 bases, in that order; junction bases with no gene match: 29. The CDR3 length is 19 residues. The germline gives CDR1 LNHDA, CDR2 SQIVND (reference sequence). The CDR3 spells CAGSRDRGPKLKNRLGYTF. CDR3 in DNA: TGTGCCGGCAGCCGGGACAGGGGCCCCAAGTTGAAAAATCGCCTGGGCTACACCTTC.

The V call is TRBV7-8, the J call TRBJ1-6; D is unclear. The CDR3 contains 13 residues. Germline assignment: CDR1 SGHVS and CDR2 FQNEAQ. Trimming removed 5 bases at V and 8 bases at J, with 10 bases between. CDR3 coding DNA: TGTGCCAGCAGCCTTAGTACGGATTCACCCCTCCACTTT. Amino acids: CASSLSTDSPLHF.

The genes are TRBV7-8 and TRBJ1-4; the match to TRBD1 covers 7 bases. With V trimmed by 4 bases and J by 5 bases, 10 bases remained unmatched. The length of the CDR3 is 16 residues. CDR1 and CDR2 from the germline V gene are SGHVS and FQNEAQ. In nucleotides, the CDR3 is TGTGCCAGCAGCTCGGACAAGGACAGGAGAAATGAAAAACTGTTTTTT. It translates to CASSSDKDRRNEKLFF.

The CDR3 DNA is TGTGCCAGCAGGGCTCCGGGGAGCAATCAGCCCCAGCATTTT. Its protein is CASRAPGSNQPQHF. The chain is built from TRBV28 and TRBJ1-5; no firm D call. The V end was cut by 6 bases, the J end by 1 base, with 10 bases between. This CDR3 contains 14 residues. Looked up from germline, CDR1 is MDHEN and CDR2 is SYDVKM.

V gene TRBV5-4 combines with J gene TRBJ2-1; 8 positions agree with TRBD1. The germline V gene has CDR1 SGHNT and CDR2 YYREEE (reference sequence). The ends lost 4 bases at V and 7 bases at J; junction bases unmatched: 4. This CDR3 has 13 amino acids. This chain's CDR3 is CASSRTGMNEQFF. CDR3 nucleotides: TGTGCCAGCAGCCGGACAGGGATGAATGAGCAGTTCTTC.

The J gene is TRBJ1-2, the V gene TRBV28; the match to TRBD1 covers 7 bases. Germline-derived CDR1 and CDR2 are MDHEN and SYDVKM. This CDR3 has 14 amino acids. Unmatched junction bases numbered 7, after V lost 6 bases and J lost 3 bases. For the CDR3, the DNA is TGTGCCAGCAGCAATACAGGGGTCCACTATGGCTACACCTTC. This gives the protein CASSNTGVHYGYTF.

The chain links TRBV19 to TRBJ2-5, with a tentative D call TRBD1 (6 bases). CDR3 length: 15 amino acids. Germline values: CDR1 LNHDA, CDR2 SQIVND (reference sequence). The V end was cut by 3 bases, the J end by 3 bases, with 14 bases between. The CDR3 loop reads CASSILGAGEETQYF. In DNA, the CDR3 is TGTGCCAGTAGTATCCTCGGGGCAGGGGAAGAGACCCAGTACTTC.

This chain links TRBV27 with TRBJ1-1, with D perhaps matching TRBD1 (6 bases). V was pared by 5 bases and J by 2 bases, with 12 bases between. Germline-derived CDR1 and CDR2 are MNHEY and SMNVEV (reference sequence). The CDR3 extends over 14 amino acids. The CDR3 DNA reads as TGTGCCAGCAGTACGTTGACAGGAAACACTGAAGCTTTCTTT. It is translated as CASSTLTGNTEAFF.